The source of this T cell receptor beta chain is a study of T-cell reconstitution after alpha-beta-depleted transplantation in children. Study-wide results and limits: The origin of high day-60 TCRbeta diversity in some patients lay in surviving recipient T cells and thymic progenitors. Roughly two months post-transplant, alpha-beta T cells reportedly originated from several hundred graft clones that had expanded.

This clonotype was found a few times. Its antigen is currently unknown. Unique molecular identifiers were built into the TCRbeta library. From the PCR reads, TCRdb called clonotypes with MiXCR, one entry per CDR3 protein. This sample yields over 150,000 distinct CDR3 sequences, of which roughly 6.6% are seen a single time; just over 5.5% belongs to the top ten. CDR1 SGHRS and CDR2 YFSETQ come from the germline V gene. The length of the CDR3 is 16 residues. J gave up 7 bases and V 4 bases, and 12 bases lay outside the gene matches. The chain carries TRBV5-1 and TRBJ2-7; 12 bases fit TRBD2. This receptor was identified in a boy younger than 10 with acute lymphoblastic leukemia, due to receive a stem cell transplant. Sequenced here: PBMCs, sampled before TCRalphabeta/CD19-depleted stem cell transplant. Here the CDR3 reads CASSQGLAGGPREQYF. In DNA, the CDR3 is TGCGCCAGCAGCCAAGGGCTAGCGGGAGGGCCACGGGAGCAGTACTTC.